Described below is a single T cell receptor beta chain sequence and its context. Its target is unknown. The same CDR3 is also encoded by other DNA sequences in this sample. Deletions cut 5 bases from V and 0 bases from J, with 7 bases between. The CDR3 has 13 residues. Germline assignment: CDR1 MNHEY and CDR2 SVGAGI. The data derive from a study of shared clonotypes between healthy human individuals. Study-wide points: The study drew on few donors, limiting represented genetic and exposure-history diversity.

Clones were read by immunoSEQ multiplex PCR, and TCRdb kept only the in-frame ones, dropping some. The table includes 2 million to 2.5 million clones, around 95% detected once. This receptor was obtained from a man aged 18 to 29 in good health. This sequence joins TRBV6-5 and TRBJ1-1; D gene unclear. The sequenced sample was naive CD4+ T cells sorted from blood. The subset here: CD45RA+ positively selected. CDR3: CASSRTVNTEAFF. CDR3 bases: TGTGCCAGCAGTAGAACAGTGAACACTGAAGCTTTCTTT.